The next 6 T cell receptor beta chains were all read from a single sample in a study of T cells in women clearing cervical HPV infection. TCRdb's table, derived via immunoSEQ multiplex PCR, lists solely in-frame clones and lacks some. The sample's table shows tens of thousands of clones. Sequencing was performed on blood buffy coat. The source is a woman between 18 and 69 years old with a cervical HPV16 infection that either progressed to CIN3+ or cleared (not recorded which).

With regard to this clone: With the read ending 3 residues before the CDR3 end, the germline J gene is used to fill in that end. V usage is TRBV5-6 and J usage is TRBJ2-1, with D possibly being TRBD2 (5 bases). V was cut by 1 base and J by 0 bases, with 8 bases left in between. Germline CDR1 reads SGHDT; CDR2 reads YYEEEE. CDR3 size: 15 residues. CDR3 sequence reads: CASSLWTHSYNEQFF. The CDR3 DNA, read in part, is TGTGCCAGCAGCTTGTGGACTCACTCCTACAATGAG.

For this clone: The sequence runs out 3 residues before the end of the CDR3; the remainder is reconstructed from the germline J gene. This chain connects TRBV28 to TRBJ2-2, with D hard to call. Germline assignment: CDR1 MDHEN and CDR2 SYDVKM. The CDR3 runs to 17 residues. With 5 bases removed from V and 0 bases from J, the gap between germline ends came to 16 bases. The CDR3 loop reads CASSPLAGRANTGELFF. The sequenced part of the CDR3 DNA is TGTGCCAGCAGTCCCCTCGCAGGCCGAGCGAACACCGGGGAG.

Comment on this clone: The read comes to an end 3 residues before the CDR3 does, leaving the germline J gene to fill in the end. This chain uses TRBV2 with TRBJ2-5, with D perhaps TRBD1 (6 bases). The CDR3 has 12 amino acids. The ends were cut back, 9 bases at V and 0 bases at J, with 8 bases in the middle. The germline V gene has CDR1 SNHLY and CDR2 FYNNEI. CDR3 loop: CASRTDQETQYF. Partial CDR3 DNA: TGTGCCAGTCGGACAGACCAAGAGACC.

Comment on this clone: Read data end 3 residues before the CDR3 end; the end is taken from the germline J gene. The chain couples TRBV12-3 or TRBV12-4 to TRBJ2-1; D not certain. With 1 base removed from V and 5 bases from J, the gap between germline ends came to 9 bases. CDR3 length: 14 residues. The covered CDR3 bases are TGTGCCAGCAGTTTAGGCCACAGCAACAATGAG. Protein sequence: CASSLGHSNNE. The CDR3, in full, reads CASSLGHSNNEQFF.

On this clone itself: The CDR3 goes on 3 residues after the read ends, and that part is filled in from the germline J gene. The rearrangement uses TRBV20-1 and TRBJ2-7; 11 bases fit TRBD2. The CDR3 contains 18 residues. The J segment lost 4 bases and the V segment lost 0 bases, leaving 14 bases of the junction unmatched. The germline gives CDR1 DFQATT, CDR2 SNEGSKA (reference sequence). CDR3 DNA (partial): TGCAGTGCTAGAGAACGGGGCCTCCTAGCGGGAGGAGGGTACGAG. This codes for CSARERGLLAGGGYE. The entire CDR3 is CSARERGLLAGGGYEQYF.

As concerns this clone: The CDR3 end is not reached by the read, which stops 3 residues before it; the germline J gene fills it in. The chain couples TRBV20-1 to TRBJ1-1; D might be TRBD1 (5 bases). This CDR3 has 15 amino acids. V lost 0 bases and J lost 1, with 12 bases in between. The germline V gene encodes CDR1 DFQATT and CDR2 SNEGSKA (reference sequence). The part of the CDR3 DNA that was read is TGCAGTGCTAGAGATGGCGGGGCCCCGAACACTGAA. Amino acid sequence: CSARDGGAPNTE. The whole CDR3 sequence reads CSARDGGAPNTEAFF.